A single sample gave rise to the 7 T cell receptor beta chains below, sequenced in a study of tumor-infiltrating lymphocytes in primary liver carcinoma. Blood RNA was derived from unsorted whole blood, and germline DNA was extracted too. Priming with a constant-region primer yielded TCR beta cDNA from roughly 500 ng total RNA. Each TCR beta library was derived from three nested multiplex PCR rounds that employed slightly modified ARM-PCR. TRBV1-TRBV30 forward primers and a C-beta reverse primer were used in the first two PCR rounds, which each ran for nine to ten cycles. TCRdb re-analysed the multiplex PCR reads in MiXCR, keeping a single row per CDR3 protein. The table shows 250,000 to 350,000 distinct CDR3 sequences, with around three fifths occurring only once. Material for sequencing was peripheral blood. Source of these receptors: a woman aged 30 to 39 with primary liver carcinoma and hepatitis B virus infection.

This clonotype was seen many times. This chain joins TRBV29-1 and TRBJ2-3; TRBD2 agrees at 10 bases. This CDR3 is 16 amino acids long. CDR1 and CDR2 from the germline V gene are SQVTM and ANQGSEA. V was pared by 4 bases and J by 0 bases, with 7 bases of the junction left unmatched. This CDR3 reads CSVVAGLAVSTDTQYF. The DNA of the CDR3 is TGCAGCGTTGTCGCCGGACTAGCGGTTAGCACAGATACGCAGTATTTT.

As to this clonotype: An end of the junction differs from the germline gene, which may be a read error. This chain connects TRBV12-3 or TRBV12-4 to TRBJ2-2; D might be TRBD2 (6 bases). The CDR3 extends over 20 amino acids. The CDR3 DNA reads TGTCCCAGCAGTACCCGACTAGTGGATCATCTCTCTCGAAACACCGGGGAGCTGTTTTTT. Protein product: CPSSTRLVDHLSRNTGELFF.

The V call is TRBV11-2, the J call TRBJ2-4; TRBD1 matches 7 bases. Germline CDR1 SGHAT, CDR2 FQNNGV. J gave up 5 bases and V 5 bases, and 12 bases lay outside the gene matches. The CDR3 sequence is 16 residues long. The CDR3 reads CASSLRQGLPQNIQYF. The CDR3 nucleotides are TGTGCCAGCAGCCTACGACAGGGCTTACCTCAAAACATTCAGTACTTC.

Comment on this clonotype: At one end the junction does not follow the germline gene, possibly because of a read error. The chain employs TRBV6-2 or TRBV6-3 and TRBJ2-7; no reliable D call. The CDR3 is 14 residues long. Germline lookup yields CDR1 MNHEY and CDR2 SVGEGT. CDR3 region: CVSRETWLNYEQYF. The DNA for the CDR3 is TGTGTCAGCAGAGAGACATGGTTGAACTACGAGCAGTACTTC.

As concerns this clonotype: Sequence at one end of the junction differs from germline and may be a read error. CDR3 sequence reads: CVWLNTPGTGNNGELFF. Written as DNA, the CDR3 is TGTGTCTGGCTCAATACTCCCGGGACAGGGAACAACGGGGAGCTGTTTTTT. The V call is TRBV30, the J call TRBJ2-2, with 9 bases lining up with TRBD1. The CDR3 runs to 17 residues. Germline V gene data show CDR1 as GTSNPN and CDR2 as SVGIG (reference sequence).

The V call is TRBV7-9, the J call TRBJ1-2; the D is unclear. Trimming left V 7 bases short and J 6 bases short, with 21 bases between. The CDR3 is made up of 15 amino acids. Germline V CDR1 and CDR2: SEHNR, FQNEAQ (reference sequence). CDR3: CASTRPGPPLDGYTF. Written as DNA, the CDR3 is TGTGCCAGCACCCGACCGGGTCCCCCCCTGGATGGCTACACCTTC.

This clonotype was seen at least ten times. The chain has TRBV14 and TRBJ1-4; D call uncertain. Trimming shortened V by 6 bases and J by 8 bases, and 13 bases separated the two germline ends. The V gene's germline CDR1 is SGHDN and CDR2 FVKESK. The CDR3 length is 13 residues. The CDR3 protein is CASSRNLREKLFF. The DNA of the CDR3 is TGTGCCAGCAGTCGGAATCTTCGGGAAAAACTGTTTTTT.